The 3 T cell receptor beta chains in this list originate from one sample, sequenced in a study of T cell repertoires in cytomegalovirus infection. A single record per CDR3 protein comes from TCRdb applying MiXCR to the reads. Of 450,000 to 600,000 distinct CDR3 sequences listed, 30% to 40% were seen once; the top ten hold roughly 17%. What these receptors recognize is not known. This sample comprised cultured PBMCs, obtained from culture after CMV antigen stimulation. The source is a human donor in good health (CMV status not recorded). Some clones in this sample may be carry-over from other donors' samples.

In its sample, this clonotype was seen a few times. The V call is TRBV7-2, the J call TRBJ2-1; D gene unclear. The CDR3 extends over 12 amino acids. V dropped 4 bases and J dropped 7 bases, with 8 bases sitting between them. Germline CDR1 is SGHTA and CDR2 is FQGNSA. In DNA form, the CDR3 reads TGTGCCAGCAGCTCGACGAGAAATGAGCAGTTCTTC. It specifies CASSSTRNEQFF. Drawing the rest from reference TRBV7-2 and TRBJ2-1, the complete variable domain is GAGVSQSPSNKVTEKGKDVELRCDPISGHTALYWYRQSLGQGLEFLIYFQGNSAPDKSGLPSDRFSAERTGGSVSTLTIQRTQQEDSAVYLCASSSTRNEQFFGPGTRLTVL.

The J gene is TRBJ2-3, the V gene TRBV28, with 7 bases that match TRBD2. The germline V gene has CDR1 MDHEN and CDR2 SYDVKM. V lost 2 bases, J lost 4 bases, and 3 bases stayed unmatched. CDR3 length equals 14 residues. The CDR3 DNA is TGTGCCAGCAGTTTAAGCGGGAATGCAGATACGCAGTATTTT. This encodes CASSLSGNADTQYF. Looking up the rest from reference TRBV28 and TRBJ2-3 gives the full variable domain: DVKVTQSSRYLVKRTGEKVFLECVQDMDHENMFWYRQDPGLGLRLIYFSYDVKMKEKGDIPEGYSVSREKKERFSLILESASTNQTSMYLCASSLSGNADTQYFGPGTRLTVL.

The V gene is TRBV19, the J gene TRBJ2-7; D uncertain. The V end was cut by 3 bases, the J end by 1 base, with 7 bases between. Per germline, CDR1 LNHDA and CDR2 SQIVND (reference sequence). The CDR3 totals 13 residues. CDR3 DNA: TGTGCCAGTAGTATCTCTGGGTCCTACGAGCAGTACTTC. Translating it yields CASSISGSYEQYF.